This T cell receptor (beta chain) was sequenced during a study of blood T cell repertoires in COVID-19. Source study methods: Reference gene primers were amplified, and this amplification served to estimate nucleated cell counts. Profiled with immunoSEQ multiplex PCR; TCRdb holds only in-frame clones, not every one. The DNA gave D and trimming, while V, J and clone size come from that table. The table records approximately 490,000 clones, about nine tenths of them present only once. V was clipped by 5 bases and J by 6 bases; unmatched bases: 6. Germline V gene data show CDR1 as SGHTS and CDR2 as YDEGEE. CDR3 length: 14 amino acids. Participant-given clinical history determined each cohort assignment.

The rearrangement links TRBV5-8 to TRBJ1-5, with 9 bases aligning to TRBD1. Material: PBMCs or T cells enriched from blood (not recorded which). The TCR was taken from a woman between 18 and 29 years old who had recovered from COVID-19. The CDR3 DNA sequence: TGTGCCAGCAGGGTGGACAGGGGAGGTCAGCCCCAGCATTTT. Translating gives CASRVDRGGQPQHF.